A selection of T cell receptor beta chains follows, all from one sample in a study of cytomegalovirus exposure and HLA in healthy donors. The protocol was immunoSEQ multiplex PCR, while the TCRdb copy is restricted to in-frame clones and leaves out a portion. This table has 150,000 or so clones, roughly 70% appearing once. Sequenced input: PBMCs. These receptors came from a man between 35 and 55 years old in good health and CMV-seropositive. Each CDR3 is given with its conserved first and last residue. A D gene is named only where the DNA matches it firmly. Clone size is not always given. Where it is, it says once, few, many or a class for expanded clones.

J gene: TRBJ1-1
V gene: TRBV7-9
D gene: -
clone size: -
CDR3 protein: CASSLLGQGTEAFF
CDR3 DNA: TGTGCCAGCAGCTTATTAGGGCAGGGAACTGAAGCTTTCTTT

J gene: TRBJ1-2
V gene: TRBV7-2
D gene: TRBD1
clone size: few
CDR3 protein: CASSLDRGGYTF
CDR3 DNA: TGTGCCAGCAGCTTGGACAGGGGCGGCTACACCTTC

J gene: TRBJ2-1
V gene: TRBV13
D gene: -
clone size: -
CDR3 protein: CASSLQGLSYNEQFF
CDR3 DNA: TGTGCCAGCAGCTTACAGGGACTCTCCTACAATGAGCAGTTCTTC

J gene: TRBJ1-1
V gene: TRBV7-2
D gene: TRBD1
clone size: -
CDR3 protein: CASSLRGTGVNTEAFF
CDR3 DNA: TGTGCCAGCAGCTTAAGGGGGACAGGTGTAAACACTGAAGCTTTCTTT

J gene: TRBJ2-5
V gene: TRBV7-9
D gene: -
clone size: -
CDR3 protein: CASSLLKETQYF
CDR3 DNA: TGTGCCAGCAGCTTATTAAAAGAGACCCAGTACTTC

J gene: TRBJ1-6
V gene: TRBV6-5
D gene: -
clone size: -
CDR3 protein: CASRVGASPLHF
CDR3 DNA: TGTGCCAGCAGGGTAGGAGCTTCACCCCTCCACTTT

J gene: TRBJ2-5
V gene: TRBV18
D gene: -
clone size: once
CDR3 protein: CASSLSGETQYF
CDR3 DNA: TGTGCCAGCTCACTCTCAGGAGAGACCCAGTACTTC

J gene: TRBJ1-1
V gene: TRBV6-5
D gene: -
clone size: few
CDR3 protein: CASSYAGGKNTEAFF
CDR3 DNA: TGTGCCAGCAGTTACGCCGGCGGCAAGAACACTGAAGCTTTCTTT

J gene: TRBJ1-2
V gene: TRBV19
D gene: -
clone size: -
CDR3 protein: CASGAGGRAGYGYTF
CDR3 DNA: TGTGCCAGTGGCGCGGGGGGCAGGGCAGGCTATGGCTACACCTTC

J gene: TRBJ2-5
V gene: TRBV7-9
D gene: -
clone size: -
CDR3 protein: CASSSIKGVVETQYF
CDR3 DNA: TGTGCCAGCAGCTCAATTAAGGGGGTGGTTGAGACCCAGTACTTC

J gene: TRBJ2-7
V gene: TRBV5-1
D gene: -
clone size: once
CDR3 protein: CASSFTGVEQYF
CDR3 DNA: TGCGCCAGCAGCTTTACGGGGGTCGAGCAGTACTTC

J gene: TRBJ1-3
V gene: TRBV4-2
D gene: TRBD1
clone size: -
CDR3 protein: CASSQGTAGGSGNTIYF
CDR3 DNA: TGTGCCAGCAGCCAGGGAACAGCAGGGGGCTCTGGAAACACCATATATTTT

J gene: TRBJ1-5
V gene: TRBV6-6
D gene: -
clone size: few
CDR3 protein: CASSYGDQPQHF
CDR3 DNA: TGTGCCAGCAGTTATGGAGATCAGCCCCAGCATTTT

J gene: TRBJ1-4
V gene: TRBV7-9
D gene: -
clone size: -
CDR3 protein: CASSLGGGVNEKLFF
CDR3 DNA: TGTGCCAGCAGCTTAGGAGGGGGAGTTAATGAAAAACTGTTTTTT

J gene: TRBJ2-3
V gene: TRBV4-2
D gene: TRBD2
clone size: -
CDR3 protein: CASSLAGGSTDTQYF
CDR3 DNA: TGTGCCAGCAGCCTAGCGGGGGGGAGCACAGATACGCAGTATTTT

J gene: TRBJ2-2
V gene: TRBV6-1
D gene: TRBD1
clone size: -
CDR3 protein: CASSERTTGATGELFF
CDR3 DNA: TGTGCCAGCAGTGAAAGGACGACAGGGGCCACCGGGGAGCTGTTTTTT

J gene: TRBJ2-7
V gene: TRBV19
D gene: -
clone size: -
CDR3 protein: CATEKGDNSYEQYF
CDR3 DNA: TGTGCCACCGAGAAAGGGGACAACTCCTACGAGCAGTACTTC

J gene: TRBJ1-3
V gene: TRBV6-5
D gene: -
clone size: -
CDR3 protein: CASSYSRPSSGNTIYF
CDR3 DNA: TGTGCCAGCAGTTACTCCAGGCCCAGCTCTGGAAACACCATATATTTT

J gene: TRBJ1-1
V gene: TRBV5-1
D gene: -
clone size: -
CDR3 protein: CASSFNRVGNTEAFF
CDR3 DNA: TGCGCCAGCAGCTTCAACAGGGTTGGGAACACTGAAGCTTTCTTT

J gene: TRBJ1-4
V gene: TRBV4-2
D gene: -
clone size: -
CDR3 protein: CASSQALTNEKLFF
CDR3 DNA: TGTGCCAGCAGCCAAGCCTTGACTAATGAAAAACTGTTTTTT

J gene: TRBJ1-2
V gene: TRBV6-5
D gene: -
clone size: medium-sized
CDR3 protein: CASSDLGGYTF
CDR3 DNA: TGTGCCAGCAGCGATCTAGGAGGCTACACCTTC

J gene: TRBJ1-5
V gene: TRBV4-1
D gene: TRBD1
clone size: -
CDR3 protein: CASSPRDRGNQPQHF
CDR3 DNA: TGCGCCAGCAGCCCCCGGGACAGAGGGAATCAGCCCCAGCATTTT